This T cell receptor beta chain was recorded in a study of cytomegalovirus exposure and HLA in healthy donors. The CDR3 has 15 amino acids. Germline CDR1 and CDR2: SEHNR and FQNEAQ (reference sequence). V lost 5 bases and J lost 5; bases outside the gene matches: 9. The PCR employed 60 Vbeta primers together with 13 Jbeta primers. The method was immunoSEQ multiplex PCR; TCRdb's version includes in-frame clones alone and lacks a portion of them. The sample holds 100,000 to 150,000 clones, roughly 15% seen once. The sample comprised PBMCs. The rearrangement joins TRBV7-9 to TRBJ2-1; 7 nucleotides match TRBD2. The receptor's source is a young woman in good health and CMV-seronegative. The CDR3 loop reads CASSIRRLAHNEQFF. The CDR3 DNA sequence: TGTGCCAGCAGCATTCGAAGACTAGCACACAATGAGCAGTTCTTC. Using reference TRBV7-9 and TRBJ2-1 for the parts outside the CDR3, the full variable domain is DTGVSQNPRHKITKRGQNVTFRCDPISEHNRLYWYRQTLGQGPEFLTYFQNEAQLEKSRLLSDRFSAERPKGSFSTLEIQRTEQGDSAMYLCASSIRRLAHNEQFFGPGTRLTVL.